These T cell receptor beta chains were read from a single sample in a study of blood T cell repertoires in COVID-19. The repertoire was sequenced with immunoSEQ multiplex PCR; TCRdb's copy has only in-frame clones and lacks some. This repertoire shows approximately 100,000 clones, approximately 83% found once; its top ten account for 2.5% to 3.5%. The sequenced material came from peripheral blood. The source of these receptors is an elderly woman with active or convalescent COVID-19. CDR3s include the opening cysteine and the closing phenylalanine or tryptophan.

j_call v_call cdr3_aa
TRBJ2-3 TRBV7-3 CASSQDRSETQYF
TRBJ2-3 TRBV28 CASRIRGQGRNTQYF
TRBJ1-4 TRBV5-1 CASSWTALGTNEKLFF
TRBJ1-6 TRBV28 CASLASYNSPLHF
TRBJ1-6 TRBV4-3 CASSQDWGLGSPLHF
TRBJ1-2 TRBV30 CAWSVRGWDYGYTF
TRBJ1-1 TRBV11-2 CAEGGSGTEAFF
TRBJ1-2 TRBV6-5 CASSPKGTGNYGYTF
TRBJ1-4 TRBV19 CASTERGSWEKLFF
TRBJ1-1 TRBV14 CASSLNPGTEAFF
TRBJ1-1 TRBV6-5 CASSFPGGTTEAFF
TRBJ2-2 TRBV7-6 CASSPLAGGVTGELFF
TRBJ2-5 TRBV28 CASSLLGGEETQYF
TRBJ1-3 TRBV7-8 CASSPTGFGSGNTIYF
TRBJ1-1 TRBV6-6 CASSVQILNTEAFF
TRBJ1-1 TRBV28 CASSDRELNTEAFF
TRBJ2-1 TRBV9 CASSPRAPSSYNEQFF
TRBJ2-7 TRBV5-1 CASSLETGIYEQYF
TRBJ2-7 TRBV5-4 CASSLESTGAEQYF
TRBJ2-7 TRBV23-1 CAARTGPEYEQYF
TRBJ2-1 TRBV7-9 CASSLDPLEGGGEQFF
TRBJ2-5 TRBV19 CASSTRGQETQYF
TRBJ1-2 TRBV28 CASSQQLNYGYTF
TRBJ2-1 TRBV6-5 CASRSRLEVRNEQFF
TRBJ1-4 TRBV19 CASSTDRGRANEKLFF
TRBJ1-1 TRBV19 CASRLTGVDTEAFF
TRBJ1-2 TRBV3-1/TRBV3-2 CASSQDRARGYTF
TRBJ1-4 TRBV28 CASSLNIVTGGKLFF
TRBJ2-7 TRBV7-2 CASSDRDLASYEQYF
TRBJ2-1 TRBV6-5 CASSYYGLPNEQFF
TRBJ2-3 TRBV24-1 CATSDPGEGTDTQYF
TRBJ2-7 TRBV30 CAWSRNRVLSSYEQYF
TRBJ1-1 TRBV20-1 CSASDPAGGPIGAFF
TRBJ2-4 TRBV29-1 CSVLLGTVAKNIQYF
TRBJ2-1 TRBV5-1 CASSFRTSGDEQFF
TRBJ1-2 TRBV2 CASSGQANYGYTF
TRBJ2-7 TRBV18 CASSPGSDEQYF
TRBJ2-2 TRBV28 CASSLGDRRHTGELFF
TRBJ2-1 TRBV7-3 CASSSLAGGLGNEQFF
TRBJ2-7 TRBV6-5 CASTEEPEVGYEQYF
TRBJ1-5 TRBV7-2 CASRAQGGVYQPQHF
TRBJ1-1 TRBV15 CATKQGRDTEAFF
TRBJ2-5 TRBV27 CASSAGIQETQYF
TRBJ1-3 TRBV28 CASEDRVSGNTIYF